The rows below give T cell receptor beta chains drawn from one sample of a study of blood T cell repertoires in COVID-19. The table came from immunoSEQ multiplex PCR; TCRdb's copy has only in-frame clones and leaves some out. The sample shows approximately 130,000 clones, roughly 86% of them seen only once. Sequencing was performed on peripheral blood. Receptor source: a woman aged 50 to 60 who had recovered from COVID-19. CDR3s include the opening cysteine and the closing phenylalanine or tryptophan. The D gene is left open where the match is weak. Rows give clone size only sometimes, using once, few, many, or a class for an expanded clone.

TRBJ2-7	few	TRBV4-3	-	CASSQVVVGQAYEQYF	TGCGCCAGCAGCCAAGTAGTGGTCGGACAAGCTTACGAGCAGTACTTC
TRBJ2-5	-	TRBV20-1	-	CSASSDRQETQYF	TGCAGTGCTAGTAGTGACAGACAAGAGACCCAGTACTTC
TRBJ1-1	few	TRBV5-6	-	CASSRPQGGRTEAFF	TGTGCCAGCAGCCGACCCCAGGGCGGAAGGACTGAAGCTTTCTTT
TRBJ1-5	-	TRBV27	TRBD1	CASSLPGTGRQGNQPQHF	TGTGCCAGCAGTCTTCCCGGGACAGGGAGGCAGGGGAATCAGCCCCAGCATTTT
TRBJ2-7	once	TRBV11-3	TRBD2	CASSLDGGLAGESPTYEQYF	TGTGCCAGCAGCTTAGATGGGGGACTAGCGGGAGAATCCCCAACCTACGAGCAGTACTTC
TRBJ1-4	-	TRBV29-1	-	CSVGTTGFNEKLFF	TGCAGCGTTGGCACGACAGGTTTTAATGAAAAACTGTTTTTT
TRBJ2-7	-	TRBV7-2	-	CASNAPPRGEQYF	TGTGCCAGCAACGCGCCACCCCGGGGGGAGCAGTACTTC
TRBJ1-2	-	TRBV5-1	-	CASSLGLQGVYGYTF	TGCGCCAGCAGCTTGGGATTACAGGGTGTCTATGGCTACACCTTC
TRBJ2-1	-	TRBV10-3	TRBD2	CAISSRTSGRFNEQFF	TGTGCCATCAGTTCAAGGACTAGCGGGAGATTCAATGAGCAGTTCTTC
TRBJ1-1	-	TRBV6-5	-	CASSRFERGSKAFF	TGTGCCAGCAGTAGGTTCGAGCGCGGGTCTAAAGCTTTCTTT
TRBJ1-2	-	TRBV19	TRBD1	CASSIDRDRDYGYTF	TGTGCCAGTAGTATAGATCGAGACAGGGACTATGGCTACACCTTC